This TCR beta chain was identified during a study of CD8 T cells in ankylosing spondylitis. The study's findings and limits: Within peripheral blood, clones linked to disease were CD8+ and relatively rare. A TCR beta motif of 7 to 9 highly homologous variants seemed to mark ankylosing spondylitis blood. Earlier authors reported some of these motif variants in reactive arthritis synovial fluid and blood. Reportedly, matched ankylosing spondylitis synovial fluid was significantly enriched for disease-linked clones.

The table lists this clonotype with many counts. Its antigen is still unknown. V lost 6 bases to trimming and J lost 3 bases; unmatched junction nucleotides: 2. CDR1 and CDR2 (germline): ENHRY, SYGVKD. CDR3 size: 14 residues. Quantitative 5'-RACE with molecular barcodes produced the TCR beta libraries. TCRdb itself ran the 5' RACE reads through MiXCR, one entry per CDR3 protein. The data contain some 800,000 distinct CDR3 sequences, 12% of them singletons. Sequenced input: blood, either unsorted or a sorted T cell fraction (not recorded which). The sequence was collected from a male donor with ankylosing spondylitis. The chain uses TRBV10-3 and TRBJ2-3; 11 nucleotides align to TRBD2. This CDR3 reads CAIRTSGGTDTQYF. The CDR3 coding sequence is TGTGCCATCAGAACTAGCGGGGGAACAGATACGCAGTATTTT.